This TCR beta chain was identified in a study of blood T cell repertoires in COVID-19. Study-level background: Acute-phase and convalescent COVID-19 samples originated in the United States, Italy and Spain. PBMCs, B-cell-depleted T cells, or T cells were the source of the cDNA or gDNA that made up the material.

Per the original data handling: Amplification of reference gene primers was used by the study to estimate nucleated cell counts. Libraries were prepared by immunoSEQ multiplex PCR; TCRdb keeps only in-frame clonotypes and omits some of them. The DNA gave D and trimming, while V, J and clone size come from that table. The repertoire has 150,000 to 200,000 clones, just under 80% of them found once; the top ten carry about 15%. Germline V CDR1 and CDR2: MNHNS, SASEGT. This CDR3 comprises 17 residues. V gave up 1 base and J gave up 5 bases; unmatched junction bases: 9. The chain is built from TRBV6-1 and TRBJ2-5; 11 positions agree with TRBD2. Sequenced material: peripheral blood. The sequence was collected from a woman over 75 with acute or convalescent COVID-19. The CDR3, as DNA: TGTGCCAGCAGTGAAGTGGTTAGCGGGGGGGCCCGGGAGACCCAGTACTTC. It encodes CASSEVVSGGARETQYF.